This TCR beta chain was obtained from a study of immune characterization of retroperitoneal liposarcoma. TCRdb fed the PCR reads into MiXCR, producing one record per CDR3 protein. The sample lists fewer than 2,000 distinct CDR3 sequences, about 45% occurring once. In germline, CDR1 is SSHAT, CDR2 FNYEAQ (reference sequence). The CDR3 length is 14 residues. The V and J genes are TRBV7-7 and TRBJ2-1; 7 positions match TRBD2. Judging by the DNA end, TRBJ2-7 fits better; the J call may be wrong. Sequences were obtained from tumor tissue. This TCR was sampled from a female donor with retroperitoneal liposarcoma. The CDR3 nucleotides are TGTGCCAGCAGCAAGGGACTATCCTACAATGAGCAGTACTTC. Its protein product is CASSKGLSYNEQYF.